The 18 T cell receptor beta chains in this list originate from one sample, sequenced in a study of blood T cells in healthy people across ages. A second roughly 7 to 11 cycle PCR used barcoded and J-beta primers. MiXCR, applied by TCRdb to the 5' RACE reads, yields one record per CDR3 protein. The sample lists around 1.1 million distinct CDR3 sequences; around two fifths were seen once. The sequenced sample was blood. These receptors all come from a young man in good health.

The rearrangement uses TRBV20-1 and TRBJ2-7; 8 bases agree with TRBD2. The CDR3 has 17 amino acids. The V segment lost 0 bases and the J segment 4 bases; nucleotides outside the gene matches: 14. From germline, CDR1 is DFQATT and CDR2 SNEGSKA (reference sequence). CDR3 in amino acids: CSARDPSPAGVVYEQYF. Here the CDR3 DNA reads TGCAGTGCTAGAGATCCTTCCCCAGCGGGGGTGGTGTACGAGCAGTACTTC.

This chain uses TRBV29-1 with TRBJ2-1; D unclear. The CDR3 length is 12 residues. V was trimmed by 3 bases and J by 7 bases, leaving 10 bases between them. Germline CDR1 and CDR2: SQVTM and ANQGSEA. CDR3 protein: CSVEGRGNEQFF. The CDR3 DNA follows: TGCAGCGTTGAGGGCCGTGGGAATGAGCAGTTCTTC.

V usage is TRBV4-1 and J usage is TRBJ2-1; 10 bases are shared with TRBD2. CDR3 length: 17 residues. CDR1 is MGHRA, CDR2 YSYEKL, per germline. Trimming took 1 base from V and 3 from J; bases not matched to a gene: 6. CDR3 loop: CASSQVLAGVLYNEQFF. In DNA form, the CDR3 reads TGCGCCAGCAGCCAAGTCCTAGCGGGGGTACTCTACAATGAGCAGTTCTTC.

This clonotype was seen repeatedly, ten times or more. The chain has TRBV29-1 and TRBJ1-2, with D tentatively TRBD1 (6 bases). Germline CDR1 SQVTM, CDR2 ANQGSEA. This CDR3 has 15 residues. The germline V and J ends were trimmed by 0 bases and 9 bases, with 20 bases remaining between them. The CDR3, as DNA: TGCAGCGTTGAAGATCTTGAGCTCACAGGGTTTCGCTACACCTTC. Encoded protein: CSVEDLELTGFRYTF. The complete variable domain, with remaining parts taken from reference TRBV29-1 and TRBJ1-2, reads SAVISQKPSRDICQRGTSLTIQCQVDSQVTMMFWYRQQPGQSLTLIATANQGSEATYESGFVIDKFPISRPNLTFSTLTVSNMSPEDSSIYLCSVEDLELTGFRYTFGSGTRLTVV.

The chain couples TRBV28 to TRBJ1-1; the match to TRBD1 covers 8 bases. Germline trimming cut 5 bases from V and 3 bases from J; bases unmatched to any gene: 11. Germline V CDR1 and CDR2: MDHEN, SYDVKM. The CDR3 spans 16 residues. For the CDR3, the DNA is TGTGCCAGCAGTCCCCTGCCCGGACAGGGATACACTGAAGCTTTCTTT. It translates to CASSPLPGQGYTEAFF.

The V gene is TRBV15, the J gene TRBJ1-5; D is undetermined. Trimming took off 5 bases at V and 7 bases at J, with 12 bases between the two ends. CDR1 is LNHNV, CDR2 YYDKDF, per germline (reference sequence). The CDR3 is 13 residues long. The CDR3, as DNA: TGTGCCACCAGCCCCAACAGACCACAGCCCCAGCATTTT. Protein: CATSPNRPQPQHF.

As regards this clonotype: This may stem from a read error, because a much larger clone lies one nucleotide away. The chain is built from TRBV12-3 or TRBV12-4 and TRBJ2-1; D possibly corresponds to TRBD1 (6 bases). This CDR3 is 12 amino acids long. The CDR3 spells CASNTGYDERFF. In nucleotides, the CDR3 is TGTGCCAGCAACACAGGGTACGATGAGCGGTTCTTC.

The genes are TRBV12-3 or TRBV12-4 and TRBJ2-1; D may be TRBD2 (7 bases). V lost 6 bases and J lost 4, with 19 bases in between. The CDR3 loop spans 16 amino acids. The CDR3 sequence: CASRNAGASKYNEQFF. In nucleotides, the CDR3 is TGTGCCAGCAGAAACGCGGGGGCCTCGAAGTACAATGAGCAGTTCTTC.

This sequence joins TRBV10-3 and TRBJ2-2, with TRBD2 matching 16 bases. V trimming: 8 bases; J trimming: 4 bases; junction bases outside the gene matches: 7. Germline-derived CDR1 and CDR2 are ENHRY and SYGVKD. This CDR3 contains 17 residues. CDR3 in DNA: TGTGCCATCTCGGGACTAGCGGGGGGGCCGGGCACCGGGGAGCTGTTTTTT. It codes for CAISGLAGGPGTGELFF.

This sequence joins TRBV25-1 and TRBJ2-1, with 10 bases aligning to TRBD1. V shed 7 bases and J 7 bases; nucleotides not matched to a gene: 7. Germline V gene lookup returns CDR1 MGHDK and CDR2 SYGVNS. The CDR3 loop spans 14 amino acids. The CDR3, as DNA: TGTGCCAGCACCGAGGGACAGGGGTGGAATGAGCAGTTCTTC. This sequence encodes CASTEGQGWNEQFF.

This clonotype was observed a few times. The V and J genes are TRBV4-3 and TRBJ2-1; 8 nucleotides line up with TRBD1. The DNA end is a closer match to TRBJ2-7, so the J assignment may be wrong. Germline CDR1 and CDR2: LGHNA and YSLEER. The CDR3 has 13 residues. The CDR3 sequence: CASSAQGDNEQYF. CDR3 sequence (DNA): TGCGCCAGCAGCGCACAGGGGGACAATGAGCAGTACTTC.

This sequence joins TRBV10-3 and TRBJ2-3, with TRBD1 identical over 9 bases. Germline loops: CDR1 ENHRY, CDR2 SYGVKD. Trimming at V came to 11 bases and at J to 0 bases, leaving 9 bases not matched to a gene. This CDR3 is built from 15 residues. CDR3 loop: CAAFTGQGSTDTQYF. The CDR3 region has the DNA TGTGCCGCCTTTACGGGACAGGGAAGCACAGATACGCAGTATTTT.

This clonotype was seen only a few times. The genes are TRBV9 and TRBJ1-2; D is unclear. Between the trimmed V and J ends, which lost 4 bases and 2 bases, there was a span of 12 bases. In germline, CDR1 is SGDLS, CDR2 YYNGEE. CDR3 size: 14 residues. The CDR3 loop reads CASSPSSGNYGYTF. As DNA, the CDR3 is TGTGCCAGCAGCCCTAGCTCCGGGAACTATGGCTACACCTTC.

The chain carries TRBV7-9 and TRBJ1-1; D may be TRBD1 (6 bases). Germline V gives CDR1 SEHNR, CDR2 FQNEAQ (reference sequence). Trimming took off 5 bases at V and 4 bases at J, with 17 bases between the two ends. The CDR3 is made up of 15 amino acids. The CDR3 here is CASSPTIIRGTEAFF. For the CDR3, the DNA is TGTGCCAGCAGCCCTACAATTATCAGGGGCACTGAAGCTTTCTTT.

This clonotype was seen a single time. The rearrangement links TRBV12-3 or TRBV12-4 to TRBJ1-2, with a possible D match to TRBD1 (6 bases). Between the trimmed V and J ends, which lost 10 bases and 4 bases, there was a span of 16 bases. The CDR3 contains 13 residues. DNA for the CDR3: TGTGCCACCTGGGACACCCGGGGCTATGGCTACACCTTC. Translated: CATWDTRGYGYTF.

This clonotype turned up a few times. The chain employs TRBV15 and TRBJ2-3; a weak D match, TRBD1 (6 bases). Germline values: CDR1 LNHNV, CDR2 YYDKDF (reference sequence). This CDR3 is 18 amino acids long. V gave up 0 bases and J gave up 4 bases, with 20 bases separating them. The chain's CDR3 is CATSRDDATGPRADTQYF. In nucleotides, the CDR3 is TGTGCCACCAGCAGAGATGATGCGACAGGACCCAGGGCAGATACGCAGTATTTT.

This sequence joins TRBV4-1 and TRBJ1-1; D not resolved. V was trimmed by 0 bases and J by 1 base, leaving 9 bases between them. Germline CDR1 is MGHRA and CDR2 is YSYEKL. The CDR3 has 15 amino acids. The CDR3: CASSQEEGANTEAFF. The DNA of the CDR3 is TGCGCCAGCAGCCAAGAAGAGGGTGCGAACACTGAAGCTTTCTTT.

This clonotype has only a few counts. The chain uses TRBV9 and TRBJ1-5; no reliable D call. Germline V gene lookup returns CDR1 SGDLS and CDR2 YYNGEE. V lost 0 bases and J lost 7, with 14 bases in between. This CDR3 contains 15 residues. Here the CDR3 DNA reads TGTGCCAGCAGCGTAGAAGGTTCGCCGTCACAGCCCCAGCATTTT. Translated, it gives CASSVEGSPSQPQHF. The complete variable domain, with remaining parts taken from reference TRBV9 and TRBJ1-5, reads DSGVTQTPKHLITATGQRVTLRCSPRSGDLSVYWYQQSLDQGLQFLIQYYNGEERAKGNILERFSAQQFPDLHSELNLSSLELGDSALYFCASSVEGSPSQPQHFGDGTRLSIL.